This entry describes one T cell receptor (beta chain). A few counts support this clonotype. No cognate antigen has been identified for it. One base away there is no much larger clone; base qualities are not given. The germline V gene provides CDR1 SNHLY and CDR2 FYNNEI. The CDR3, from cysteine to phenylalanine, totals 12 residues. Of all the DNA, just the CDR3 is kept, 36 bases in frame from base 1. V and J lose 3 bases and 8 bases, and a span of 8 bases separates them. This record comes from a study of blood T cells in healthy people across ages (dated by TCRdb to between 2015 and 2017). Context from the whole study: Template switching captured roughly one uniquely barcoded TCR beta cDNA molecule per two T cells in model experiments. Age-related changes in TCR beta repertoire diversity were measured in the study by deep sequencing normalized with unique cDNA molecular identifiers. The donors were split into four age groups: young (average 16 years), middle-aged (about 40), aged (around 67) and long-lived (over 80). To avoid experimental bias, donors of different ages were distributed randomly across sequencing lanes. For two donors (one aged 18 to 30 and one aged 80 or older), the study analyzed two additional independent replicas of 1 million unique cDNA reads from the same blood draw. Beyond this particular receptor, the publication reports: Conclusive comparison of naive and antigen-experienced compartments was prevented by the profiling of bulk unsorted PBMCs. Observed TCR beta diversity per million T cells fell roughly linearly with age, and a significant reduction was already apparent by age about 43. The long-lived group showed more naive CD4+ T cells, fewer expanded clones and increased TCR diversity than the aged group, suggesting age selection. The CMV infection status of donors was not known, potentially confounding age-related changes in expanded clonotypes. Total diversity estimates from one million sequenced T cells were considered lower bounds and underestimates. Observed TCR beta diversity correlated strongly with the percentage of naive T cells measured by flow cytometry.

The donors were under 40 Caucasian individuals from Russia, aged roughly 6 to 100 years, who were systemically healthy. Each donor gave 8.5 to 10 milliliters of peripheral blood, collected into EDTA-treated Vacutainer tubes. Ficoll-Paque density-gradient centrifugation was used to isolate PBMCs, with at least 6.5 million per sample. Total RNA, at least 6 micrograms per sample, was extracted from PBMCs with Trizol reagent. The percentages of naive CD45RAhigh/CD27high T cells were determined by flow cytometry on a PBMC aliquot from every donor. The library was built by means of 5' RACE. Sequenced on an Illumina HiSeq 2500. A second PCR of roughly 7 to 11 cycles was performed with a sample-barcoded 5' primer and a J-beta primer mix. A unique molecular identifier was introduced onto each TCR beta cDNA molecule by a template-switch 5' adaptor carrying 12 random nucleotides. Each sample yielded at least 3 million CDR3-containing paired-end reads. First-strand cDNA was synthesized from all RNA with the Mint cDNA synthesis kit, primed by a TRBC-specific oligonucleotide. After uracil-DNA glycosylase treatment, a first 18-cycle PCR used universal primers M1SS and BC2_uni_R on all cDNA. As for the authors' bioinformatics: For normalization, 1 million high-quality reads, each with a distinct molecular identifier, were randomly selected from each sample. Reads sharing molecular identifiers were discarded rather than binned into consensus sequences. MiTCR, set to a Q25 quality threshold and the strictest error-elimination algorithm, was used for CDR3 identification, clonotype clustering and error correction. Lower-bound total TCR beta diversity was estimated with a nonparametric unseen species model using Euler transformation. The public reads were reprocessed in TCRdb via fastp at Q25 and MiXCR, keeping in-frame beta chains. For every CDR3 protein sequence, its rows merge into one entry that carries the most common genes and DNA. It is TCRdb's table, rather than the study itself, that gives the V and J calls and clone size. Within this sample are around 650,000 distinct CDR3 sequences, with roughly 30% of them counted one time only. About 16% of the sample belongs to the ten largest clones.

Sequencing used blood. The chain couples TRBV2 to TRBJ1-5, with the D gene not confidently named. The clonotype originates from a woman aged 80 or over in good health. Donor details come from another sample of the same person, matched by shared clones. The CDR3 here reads CASSEWEKPQHF. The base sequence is TGTGCCAGCAGTGAGTGGGAGAAGCCCCAGCATTTT. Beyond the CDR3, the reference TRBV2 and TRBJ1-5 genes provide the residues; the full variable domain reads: EPEVTQTPSHQVTQMGQEVILRCVPISNHLYFYWYRQILGQKVEFLVSFYNNEISEKSEIFDDQFSVERPDGSNFTLKIRSTKLEDSAMYFCASSEWEKPQHFGDGTRLSIL.